The 2 T cell receptor beta chains in this list originate from one sample, sequenced in a study of blood T cells in healthy people across ages. A sample-barcoded 5' primer and a J-beta primer mix were used in a second PCR of about 7 to 12 cycles. TCRdb redid the calling of the 5' RACE reads with MiXCR, one entry per CDR3 protein. The profile shows 1.8 million or so distinct CDR3 sequences, roughly two fifths of them singletons. Sequencing was performed on blood. These receptors were taken from a human donor in good health.

This clonotype was picked up many times. This chain uses TRBV27 with TRBJ2-1; D is undetermined. CDR1 is MNHEY, CDR2 SMNVEV, per germline (reference sequence). CDR3 size: 11 residues. Trimming shortened V by 3 bases and J by 8 bases, and 5 bases separated the two germline ends. Written as DNA, the CDR3 is TGTGCCAGCAGTTTCCGTTATGAGCAGTTCTTC. Amino acids: CASSFRYEQFF.

This rearrangement joins TRBV7-3 to TRBJ1-6; D is perhaps TRBD1 (5 bases). This CDR3 is built from 15 residues. Germline V gives CDR1 SGHTA, CDR2 FQGTGA. Trimming removed 1 base at V and 7 bases at J, with 11 bases between. The CDR3 region is CASSLSGGENSPLHF. DNA of the CDR3: TGTGCCAGCAGCTTAAGTGGGGGTGAGAATTCACCCCTCCACTTT.